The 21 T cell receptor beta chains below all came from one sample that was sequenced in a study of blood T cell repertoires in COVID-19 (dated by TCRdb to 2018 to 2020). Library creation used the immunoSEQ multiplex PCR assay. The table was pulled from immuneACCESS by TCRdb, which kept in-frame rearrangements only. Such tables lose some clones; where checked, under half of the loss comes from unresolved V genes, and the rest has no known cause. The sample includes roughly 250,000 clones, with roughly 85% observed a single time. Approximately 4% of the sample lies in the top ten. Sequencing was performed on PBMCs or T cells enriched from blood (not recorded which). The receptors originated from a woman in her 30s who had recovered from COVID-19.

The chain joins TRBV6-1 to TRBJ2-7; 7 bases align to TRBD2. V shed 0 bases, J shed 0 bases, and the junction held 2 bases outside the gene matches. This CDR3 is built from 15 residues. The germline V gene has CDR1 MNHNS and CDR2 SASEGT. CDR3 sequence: CASSEAPSGSYEQYF. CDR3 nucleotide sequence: TGTGCCAGCAGTGAAGCGCCTAGCGGCTCCTACGAGCAGTACTTC.

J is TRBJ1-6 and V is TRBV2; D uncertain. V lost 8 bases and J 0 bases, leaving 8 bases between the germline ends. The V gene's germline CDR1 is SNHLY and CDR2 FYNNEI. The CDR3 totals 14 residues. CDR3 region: CASCRSSYNSPLHF. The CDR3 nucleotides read TGTGCCAGCTGCCGGAGCTCCTATAATTCACCCCTCCACTTT.

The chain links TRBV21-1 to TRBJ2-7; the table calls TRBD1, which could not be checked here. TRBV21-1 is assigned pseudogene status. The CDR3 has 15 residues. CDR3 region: CASSKGLRDNYEQYF. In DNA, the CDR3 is TGTGCCAGCAGCAAAGGGCTCCGGGACAACTACGAGCAGTACTTC.

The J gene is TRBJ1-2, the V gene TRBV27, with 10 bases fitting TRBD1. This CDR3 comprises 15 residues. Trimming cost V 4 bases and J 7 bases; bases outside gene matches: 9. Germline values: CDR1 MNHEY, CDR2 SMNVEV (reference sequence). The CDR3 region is CASSWGPGQGFGYTF. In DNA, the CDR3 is TGTGCCAGCAGTTGGGGACCGGGACAGGGGTTTGGCTACACCTTC.

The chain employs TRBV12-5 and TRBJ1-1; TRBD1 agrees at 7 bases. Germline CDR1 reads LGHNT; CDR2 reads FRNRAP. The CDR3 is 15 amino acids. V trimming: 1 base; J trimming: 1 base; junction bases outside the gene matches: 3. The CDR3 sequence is CASGLGQGRNTEAFF. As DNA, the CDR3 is TGTGCTAGTGGTTTGGGACAGGGCAGGAACACTGAAGCTTTCTTT.

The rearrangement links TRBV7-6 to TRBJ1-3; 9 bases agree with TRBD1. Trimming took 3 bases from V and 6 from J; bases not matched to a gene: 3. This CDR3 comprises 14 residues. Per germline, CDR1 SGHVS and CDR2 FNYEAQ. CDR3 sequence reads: CASSLGQGENTIYF. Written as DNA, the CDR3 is TGTGCCAGCAGCTTGGGACAGGGAGAAAACACCATATATTTT.

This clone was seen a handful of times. The CDR3 bases are TGTGCCAGCAGCCCAATATCGAGACAGGGGGGACGGATTACTGAAGCTTTCTTT. Translation: CASSPISRQGGRITEAFF. This sequence joins TRBV3-1 (or the pseudogene TRBV3-2) and TRBJ1-1, with 9 bases matching TRBD1. From germline, CDR1 is LGHDT and CDR2 YNNKEL (reference sequence). Trimming removed 4 bases from V and 5 bases from J; junction bases left unmatched: 17. CDR3 length: 18 amino acids.

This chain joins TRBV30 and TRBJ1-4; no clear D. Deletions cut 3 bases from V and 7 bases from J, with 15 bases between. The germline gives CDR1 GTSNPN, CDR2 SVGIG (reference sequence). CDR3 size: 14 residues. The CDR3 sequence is CAWRALPFGEKLFF. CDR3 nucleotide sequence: TGTGCCTGGAGGGCTCTCCCATTTGGTGAAAAACTGTTTTTT. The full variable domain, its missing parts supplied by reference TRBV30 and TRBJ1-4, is SQTIHQWPATLVQPVGSPLSLECTVEGTSNPNLYWYRQAAGRGLQLLFYSVGIGQISSEVPQNLSASRPQDRQFILSSKKLLLSDSGFYLCAWRALPFGEKLFFGSGTQLSVL.

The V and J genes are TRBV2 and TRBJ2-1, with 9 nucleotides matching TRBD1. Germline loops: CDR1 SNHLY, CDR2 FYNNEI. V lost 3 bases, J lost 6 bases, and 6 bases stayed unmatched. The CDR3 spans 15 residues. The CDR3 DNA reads TGTGCCAGCAGTGAGAACAGGGGGCGCCTCAATGAGCAGTTCTTC. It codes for CASSENRGRLNEQFF.

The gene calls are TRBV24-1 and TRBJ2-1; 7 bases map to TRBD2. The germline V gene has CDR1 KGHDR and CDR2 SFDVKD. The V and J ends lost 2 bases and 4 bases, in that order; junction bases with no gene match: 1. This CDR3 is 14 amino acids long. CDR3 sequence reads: CATSDWGGYNEQFF. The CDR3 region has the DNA TGTGCCACCAGTGATTGGGGGGGGTACAATGAGCAGTTCTTC.

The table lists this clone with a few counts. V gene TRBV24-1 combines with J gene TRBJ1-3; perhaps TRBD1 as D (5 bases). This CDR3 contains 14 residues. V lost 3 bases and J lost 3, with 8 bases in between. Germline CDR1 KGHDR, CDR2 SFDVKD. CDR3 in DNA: TGTGCCACCAGTGATGCCGGGGGTGGAAACACCATATATTTT. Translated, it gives CATSDAGGGNTIYF.

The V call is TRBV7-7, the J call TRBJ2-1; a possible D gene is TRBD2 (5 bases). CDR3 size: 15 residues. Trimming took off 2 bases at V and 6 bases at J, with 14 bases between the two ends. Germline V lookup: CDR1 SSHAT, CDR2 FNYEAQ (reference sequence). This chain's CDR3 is CASSLTGSGPNEQFF. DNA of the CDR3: TGTGCCAGCAGCTTAACCGGAAGCGGACCCAATGAGCAGTTCTTC. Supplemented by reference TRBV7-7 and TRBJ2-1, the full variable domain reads GAGVSQSPRYKVTKRGQDVTLRCDPISSHATLYWYQQALGQGPEFLTYFNYEAQPDKSGLPSDRFSAERPEGSISTLTIQRTEQRDSAMYRCASSLTGSGPNEQFFGPGTRLTVL.

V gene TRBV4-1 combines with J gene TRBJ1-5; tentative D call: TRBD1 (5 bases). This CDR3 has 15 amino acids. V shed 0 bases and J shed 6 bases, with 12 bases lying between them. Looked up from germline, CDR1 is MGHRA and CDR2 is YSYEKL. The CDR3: CASSQDPGGTQPQHF. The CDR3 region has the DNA TGCGCCAGCAGCCAAGATCCGGGGGGTACTCAGCCCCAGCATTTT.

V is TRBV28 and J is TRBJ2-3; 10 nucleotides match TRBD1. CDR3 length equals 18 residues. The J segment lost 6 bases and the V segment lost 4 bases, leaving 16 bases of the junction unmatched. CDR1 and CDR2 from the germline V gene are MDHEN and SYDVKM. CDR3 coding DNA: TGTGCCAGCAGTTGGGAGACAGGGGGCGGAAACACATCGGATACGCAGTATTTT. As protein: CASSWETGGGNTSDTQYF.

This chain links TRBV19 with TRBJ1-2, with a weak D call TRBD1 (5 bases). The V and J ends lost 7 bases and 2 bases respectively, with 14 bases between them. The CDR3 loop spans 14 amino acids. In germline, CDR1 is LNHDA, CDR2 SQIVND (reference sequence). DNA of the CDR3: TGTGCCAGTACCCCCGGGGGACGGAACTATGGCTACACCTTC. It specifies CASTPGGRNYGYTF.

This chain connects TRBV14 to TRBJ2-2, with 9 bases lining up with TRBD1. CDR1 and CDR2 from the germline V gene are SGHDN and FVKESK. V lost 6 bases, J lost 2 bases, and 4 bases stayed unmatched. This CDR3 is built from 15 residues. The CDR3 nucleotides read TGTGCCAGCAGTTGGGACAGGGCTAACACCGGGGAGCTGTTTTTT. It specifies CASSWDRANTGELFF.

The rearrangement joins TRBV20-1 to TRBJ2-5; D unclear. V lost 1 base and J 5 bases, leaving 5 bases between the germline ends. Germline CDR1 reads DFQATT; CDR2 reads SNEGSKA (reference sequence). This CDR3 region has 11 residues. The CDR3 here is CSARGLETQYF. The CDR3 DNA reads TGCAGTGCTAGAGGACTTGAGACCCAGTACTTC.

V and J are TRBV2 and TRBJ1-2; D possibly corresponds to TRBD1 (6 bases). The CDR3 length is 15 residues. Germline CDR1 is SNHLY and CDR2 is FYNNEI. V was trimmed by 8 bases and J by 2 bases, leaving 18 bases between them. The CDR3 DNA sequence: TGTGCCAGCGACCCACAGGGACCTATGAACTATGGCTACACCTTC. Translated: CASDPQGPMNYGYTF.

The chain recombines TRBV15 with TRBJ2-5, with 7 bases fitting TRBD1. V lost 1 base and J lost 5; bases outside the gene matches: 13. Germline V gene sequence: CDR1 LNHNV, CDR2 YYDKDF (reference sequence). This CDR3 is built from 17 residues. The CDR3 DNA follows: TGTGCCACCAGCAGAGGTGGGACAGAATGGCGTAGGGAGACCCAGTACTTC. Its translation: CATSRGGTEWRRETQYF.

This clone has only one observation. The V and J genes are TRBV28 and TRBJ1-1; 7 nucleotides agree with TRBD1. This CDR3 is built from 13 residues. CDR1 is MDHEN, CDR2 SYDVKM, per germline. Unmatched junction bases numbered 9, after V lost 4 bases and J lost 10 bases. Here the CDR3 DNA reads TGTGCCAGCAGTTGGACAGGCGCCCTGGGAGCTTTCTTT. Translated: CASSWTGALGAFF.

CDR3 loop: CATSESGGLPYEQYF. In nucleotides, the CDR3 is TGTGCCACCAGTGAATCTGGGGGACTACCCTACGAGCAGTACTTC. The rearrangement uses TRBV24-1 and TRBJ2-7, with TRBD2 matching over 7 bases. The CDR3 extends over 15 amino acids. V was clipped by 4 bases and J by 2 bases; unmatched bases: 7. Germline lookup yields CDR1 KGHDR and CDR2 SFDVKD.